What follows are 32 T cell receptor beta chains derived from one specimen sequenced in a study of low-dose radiotherapy and immunotherapy resistance in tumors. Sample time point: before trial treatment. Gene-specific TRAV and TRBV primers were used for first-strand cDNA, covering alpha and beta chains. Using a constant-region primer together with a V-primer adapter, TCRs were subjected to roughly 18 PCR cycles of amplification. TCRdb re-analysed the reads in MiXCR, keeping a single row per CDR3 protein. The table records tens of thousands of distinct CDR3 sequences, around 18% of them present only once. This specimen consisted of PBMCs, obtained before treatment. These receptor sequences come from a male donor with prostate cancer.

In its sample, this clonotype was seen a few times. V and J are TRBV7-9 and TRBJ2-5, with TRBD2 matching over 11 bases. The CDR3 length is 16 residues. J lost 2 bases, V lost 6 bases, and 8 bases had no gene match. Germline-derived CDR1 and CDR2 are SEHNR and FQNEAQ (reference sequence). Written as DNA, the CDR3 is TGTGCCAGCAGTCCACCCGGGACTAGCGGACAAGAGACCCAGTACTTC. Translation: CASSPPGTSGQETQYF.

This clonotype was recorded a few times. This sequence is one base from a far larger clone and is likely a read error. The V and J genes are TRBV19 and TRBJ2-7, with TRBD2 matching 9 bases. The CDR3 consists of 16 residues. Germline V gives CDR1 LNHDA, CDR2 SQIVND (reference sequence). The CDR3, as DNA: TGTGCCAGTAGTGAGGAGGGAGCGGGAGGTCCCTATGAGCAGTACTTC. This translates into CASSEEGAGGPYEQYF.

V is TRBV27 and J is TRBJ2-7; D uncertain. This CDR3 comprises 13 residues. Germline V gene sequence: CDR1 MNHEY, CDR2 SMNVEV (reference sequence). Trimming took off 1 base at V and 2 bases at J, with 6 bases between the two ends. The CDR3, as DNA: TGTGCCAGCAGTTTATTTCGGGCCTACGAGCAGTACTTC. This gives the protein CASSLFRAYEQYF.

This clonotype appeared many times. This chain connects TRBV25-1 to TRBJ1-1, with a weak D call TRBD1 (6 bases). The CDR3 has 13 amino acids. The germline V and J ends were trimmed by 4 bases and 4 bases, with 10 bases remaining between them. Germline V gives CDR1 MGHDK, CDR2 SYGVNS. CDR3 in amino acids: CASSGRGSTEAFF. The CDR3 DNA follows: TGTGCCAGCAGTGGCAGGGGAAGCACTGAAGCTTTCTTT.

This clonotype was detected ten times or more. The chain couples TRBV7-6 to TRBJ1-6; D not resolved. CDR1 is SGHVS, CDR2 FNYEAQ, per germline. V lost 2 bases to trimming and J lost 9 bases, with 11 bases between them. This CDR3 region has 14 residues. CDR3 bases: TGTGCCAGCAGCTTAAGTCAGTACTCTTCACCCCTCCACTTT. Translated, it gives CASSLSQYSSPLHF.

The table lists this clonotype with a few counts. This likely traces to a read error, being one base from a far larger clone. V gene TRBV5-1 combines with J gene TRBJ2-4; 9 bases align to TRBD2. Germline lookup yields CDR1 SGHRS and CDR2 YFSETQ. This CDR3 spans 15 amino acids. The ends lost 0 bases at V and 13 bases at J; junction bases unmatched: 11. The CDR3 DNA is TGCGCCAGCAGCTTGGCAGGCGGGAGGGGCAATGAGCAGTACTTC. This gives the protein CASSLAGGRGNEQYF.

The chain is built from TRBV4-3 and TRBJ2-1, with D possibly matching TRBD2 (5 bases). The V end lost 1 base, the J end lost 7 bases, and 8 bases lay between the germline ends. CDR3 length: 13 amino acids. CDR1 and CDR2 (germline): LGHNA, YSLEER. CDR3 region: CASSQGPGNEQFF. The CDR3 DNA reads as TGCGCCAGCAGCCAAGGTCCGGGGAATGAGCAGTTCTTC.

This clonotype was seen repeatedly, ten times or more. The CDR3 protein is CASSIPTPRLGTDTQYF. CDR3 nucleotides: TGTGCCAGCAGTATACCTACCCCCCGGCTAGGCACAGATACGCAGTATTTT. The chain employs TRBV28 and TRBJ2-3; D remains ambiguous. The germline CDR1 and CDR2 sequences are MDHEN and SYDVKM. This CDR3 spans 17 amino acids. V was cut by 5 bases and J by 1 base, with 19 bases left in between.

This clonotype came up many times. The chain combines TRBV7-9 with TRBJ1-6; D is uncertain. The V end was cut by 1 base, the J end by 7 bases, with 8 bases between. There are 14 residues in the CDR3. Germline CDR1 is SEHNR and CDR2 is FQNEAQ (reference sequence). The CDR3: CASSLEAGNSPLHF. CDR3 nucleotide sequence: TGTGCCAGCAGCTTAGAGGCAGGAAATTCACCCCTCCACTTT.

This clonotype was picked up many times. V is TRBV30 and J is TRBJ2-7, with 8 bases matching TRBD1. Trimming cost V 5 bases and J 3 bases; bases outside gene matches: 3. This CDR3 is 12 amino acids long. From germline, CDR1 is GTSNPN and CDR2 SVGIG (reference sequence). The CDR3 is CAWDRGDYEQYF. CDR3 nucleotide sequence: TGTGCCTGGGACAGGGGTGACTACGAGCAGTACTTC.

About this clonotype: This likely reflects a read error, since a far larger clone is one base away. The chain couples TRBV7-2 to TRBJ2-1; 9 bases are shared with TRBD1. The germline gives CDR1 SGHTA, CDR2 FQGNSA. After removal of 0 bases from V and 10 bases from J, the junction contained 4 bases not matched to a gene. The CDR3 extends over 14 amino acids. The CDR3 reads CASSLAQGAYEQFF. CDR3 coding DNA: TGTGCCAGCAGCTTAGCACAGGGGGCCTACGAGCAGTTCTTC.

At least ten counts were recorded for this clonotype. J is TRBJ2-5 and V is TRBV28, with TRBD1 identical over 7 bases. Germline V gene data show CDR1 as MDHEN and CDR2 as SYDVKM. The CDR3 has 14 amino acids. J gave up 2 bases and V 7 bases, and 7 bases lay outside the gene matches. The CDR3 region is CASKKGGMQETQYF. CDR3 DNA sequence: TGTGCCAGCAAGAAAGGGGGCATGCAAGAGACCCAGTACTTC.

This clonotype was seen a few times. The chain combines TRBV13 with TRBJ2-7, with 9 nucleotides matching TRBD1. Trimming removed 5 bases from V and 8 bases from J; junction bases left unmatched: 7. The CDR3 contains 13 residues. Germline V lookup: CDR1 PRHDT, CDR2 FYEKMQ (reference sequence). CDR3 sequence reads: CASSLGQGYQQYF. CDR3 nucleotide sequence: TGTGCCAGCAGCCTGGGACAGGGTTACCAGCAGTACTTC.

This clonotype was seen ten or more times. CDR3 residues: CSAETSYEQYF. The CDR3 DNA is TGCAGTGCGGAGACCTCCTACGAGCAGTACTTC. This chain uses TRBV20-1 with TRBJ2-7; D ambiguous. From germline, CDR1 is DFQATT and CDR2 SNEGSKA (reference sequence). This CDR3 contains 11 residues. V was trimmed by 6 bases and J by 0 bases, leaving 6 bases between them.

This clonotype has at least ten counts. The chain couples TRBV28 to TRBJ2-6; no firm D call. CDR3 length: 14 amino acids. Deletions cut 6 bases from V and 4 bases from J, with 10 bases between. Germline CDR1 MDHEN, CDR2 SYDVKM. The CDR3 nucleotides read TGTGCCAGCAGCGGGTCGTCGGGGGCCAACGTCCTGACTTTC. It specifies CASSGSSGANVLTF.

This clonotype was counted at least ten times. This sequence joins TRBV30 and TRBJ1-6; D gene ambiguous. Trimming removed 0 bases from V and 12 bases from J, with 3 bases in between. The CDR3 sequence is 10 residues long. Germline CDR1 and CDR2: GTSNPN and SVGIG (reference sequence). The CDR3 DNA sequence: TGTGCCTGGAGTGTGGAACCCCTCCACTTT. It yields the protein CAWSVEPLHF.

This chain joins TRBV2 and TRBJ2-3; D may be TRBD1 or TRBD2 (5 bases each). The DNA end is more similar to TRBJ2-7, so the J call may be wrong. CDR1 SNHLY and CDR2 FYNNEI come from the germline V gene. This CDR3 region has 18 residues. CDR3 loop: CASSEWDPKRDLTYEQYF. The DNA of the CDR3 is TGTGCCAGCAGTGAATGGGACCCCAAGAGGGACCTGACCTACGAGCAGTACTTC.

This clonotype was seen only a few times. The V call is TRBV27, the J call TRBJ2-1; 7 nucleotides align to TRBD2. Germline loops: CDR1 MNHEY, CDR2 SMNVEV (reference sequence). Trimming at V came to 2 bases and at J to 8 bases, leaving 12 bases not matched to a gene. This CDR3 comprises 16 residues. The CDR3 nucleotides are TGTGCCAGCAGTTTACGTAACCACCGGGGGGTCGATGAGCAGTTCTTC. This codes for CASSLRNHRGVDEQFF.

This clonotype was detected ten times or more. This chain connects TRBV20-1 to TRBJ1-6, with a weak D call TRBD1 (6 bases). There are 16 residues in the CDR3. From germline, CDR1 is DFQATT and CDR2 SNEGSKA (reference sequence). The CDR3 reads CSFQGPGITYNSPLHF. DNA of the CDR3: TGCAGCTTCCAGGGGCCAGGGATCACCTATAATTCACCCCTCCACTTT.

This clonotype was seen many times. V gene TRBV2 combines with J gene TRBJ2-7, with D tentatively TRBD2 (6 bases). CDR3 length: 13 amino acids. The V end was cut by 4 bases, the J end by 5 bases, with 12 bases between. Germline CDR1 is SNHLY and CDR2 is FYNNEI. The CDR3 loop reads CASSAGLRNEQYF. In nucleotides, the CDR3 is TGTGCCAGCAGTGCAGGACTAAGAAACGAGCAGTACTTC. The full variable domain, completed using reference TRBV2 and TRBJ2-7, is EPEVTQTPSHQVTQMGQEVILRCVPISNHLYFYWYRQILGQKVEFLVSFYNNEISEKSEIFDDQFSVERPDGSNFTLKIRSTKLEDSAMYFCASSAGLRNEQYFGPGTRLTVT.

This clonotype has a count of ten or more. The CDR3 loop reads CASSPTGQGRGYTF. CDR3 nucleotides: TGCGCCAGCAGCCCGACCGGACAGGGACGCGGCTACACCTTC. This chain uses TRBV5-1 with TRBJ1-2; TRBD1 aligns across 8 bases. Germline CDR1 is SGHRS and CDR2 is YFSETQ. This CDR3 is built from 14 residues. V shed 4 bases, J shed 8 bases, and the junction held 10 bases outside the gene matches.

The chain is built from TRBV4-2 and TRBJ2-5; TRBD2 agrees at 14 bases. This CDR3 has 18 amino acids. Germline V gives CDR1 LGHNA, CDR2 YNFKEQ. V trimming: 0 bases; J trimming: 5 bases; junction bases outside the gene matches: 8. The CDR3: CASSQEQPGLAGGETQYF. CDR3 sequence (DNA): TGTGCCAGCAGCCAAGAACAACCAGGACTAGCGGGGGGCGAGACCCAGTACTTC.

This clonotype was seen ten or more times. The V gene is TRBV9, the J gene TRBJ2-3; D is unclear. This CDR3 comprises 13 residues. V was shortened by 4 bases and J by 1 base, with 7 bases between the two germline ends. Germline CDR1 reads SGDLS; CDR2 reads YYNGEE. The CDR3 loop reads CASSLIGTDTQYF. Here the CDR3 DNA reads TGTGCCAGCAGCCTGATTGGCACAGATACGCAGTATTTT.

This clonotype was observed at least ten times. The V and J genes are TRBV3-1 and TRBJ2-1; possible D gene TRBD2, 5 bases. Germline V gene data show CDR1 as LGHDT and CDR2 as YNNKEL (reference sequence). V lost 1 base and J lost 3, with 7 bases in between. CDR3 length equals 14 residues. The CDR3 loop reads CASSQAGNYNEQFF. As DNA, the CDR3 is TGTGCCAGCAGCCAAGCGGGGAACTACAATGAGCAGTTCTTC.

This clonotype was counted ten times or more. This chain joins TRBV6-2 or TRBV6-3 and TRBJ2-3, with no clear D. Trimming shortened V by 1 base and J by 4 bases, and 3 bases separated the two germline ends. The CDR3 extends over 12 amino acids. Germline loops: CDR1 MNHEY, CDR2 SVGEGT. The CDR3 sequence is CASSYFPDTQYF. CDR3 nucleotide sequence: TGTGCCAGCAGTTACTTCCCAGATACGCAGTATTTT.

As concerns this clonotype: A read error is possible here, since a much larger clone lies one base away. This chain links TRBV19 with TRBJ2-7, with 8 bases aligning to TRBD2. The CDR3 contains 15 residues. Germline V gene lookup returns CDR1 LNHDA and CDR2 SQIVND (reference sequence). The V gene end was trimmed by 6 bases and the J gene end by 7 bases; junction bases not matched to a gene: 14. The CDR3 loop reads CASRSAGVQYNEQYF. The CDR3 DNA reads TGTGCCAGTAGATCAGCGGGAGTTCAGTACAATGAGCAGTACTTC.

This clonotype showed up many times. The DNA for the CDR3 is TGTGCCAGTAGGAAGGACAGGATGAACACCGGGGAGCTGTTTTTT. Residues: CASRKDRMNTGELFF. V and J are TRBV19 and TRBJ2-2, with 7 bases that match TRBD1. CDR1 LNHDA and CDR2 SQIVND come from the germline V gene (reference sequence). The CDR3 has 15 amino acids. V shed 6 bases, J shed 1 base, and the junction held 5 bases outside the gene matches.

This clonotype was seen at least ten times. The DNA for the CDR3 is TGTGCCAGCATTTGGGGGACTAGCACCAACGAGCAGTACTTC. Translated: CASIWGTSTNEQYF. The chain combines TRBV2 with TRBJ2-7, with 9 positions matching TRBD2. The germline V gene encodes CDR1 SNHLY and CDR2 FYNNEI. V lost 7 bases, J lost 5 bases, and 9 bases stayed unmatched. CDR3 length: 14 amino acids.

About this clonotype itself: A far bigger clonotype differs at one base, so this is likely a read error. The chain carries TRBV6-1 and TRBJ2-1, with 7 nucleotides matching TRBD1. The V gene's germline CDR1 is MNHNS and CDR2 SASEGT. This CDR3 has 15 residues. Unmatched junction bases numbered 10, after V lost 1 base and J lost 10 bases. CDR3 in amino acids: CASSEGQGSIYEQFF. CDR3 coding DNA: TGTGCCAGCAGTGAAGGACAGGGAAGCATCTACGAGCAGTTCTTC.

This clonotype was counted at least ten times. The chain couples TRBV19 to TRBJ1-5; 7 nucleotides agree with TRBD1. Germline trimming cut 6 bases from V and 2 bases from J; bases unmatched to any gene: 10. CDR1 is LNHDA and CDR2 is SQIVND in the germline V gene (reference sequence). CDR3 length: 16 residues. In DNA, the CDR3 is TGTGCCAGTAGAGAACAGGGGTTCGTTGGCAATCAGCCCCAGCATTTT. It translates to CASREQGFVGNQPQHF. Variable domain in full (rest from reference TRBV19 and TRBJ1-5): DGGITQSPKYLFRKEGQNVTLSCEQNLNHDAMYWYRQDPGQGLRLIYYSQIVNDFQKGDIAEGYSVSREKKESFPLTVTSAQKNPTAFYLCASREQGFVGNQPQHFGDGTRLSIL.

In this sample, this clonotype turned up many times. The chain has TRBV5-6 and TRBJ2-2; D not certain. The germline V gene has CDR1 SGHDT and CDR2 YYEEEE. V was clipped by 2 bases and J by 8 bases, with 4 bases between them. There are 11 residues in the CDR3. CDR3 region: CASSFLGELFF. In DNA form, the CDR3 reads TGTGCCAGCAGCTTCCTGGGGGAGCTGTTTTTT. The variable domain in full, with the rest retrieved from reference TRBV5-6 and TRBJ2-2, is DAGVTQSPTHLIKTRGQQVTLRCSPKSGHDTVSWYQQALGQGPQFIFQYYEEEERQRGNFPDRFSGHQFPNYSSELNVNALLLGDSALYLCASSFLGELFFGEGSRLTVL.

The sample holds many counts of this clonotype. This rearrangement joins TRBV29-1 to TRBJ2-7, with D uncertain. The CDR3 sequence is 13 residues long. V was cut by 6 bases and J by 4 bases, with 16 bases left in between. Germline-derived CDR1 and CDR2 are SQVTM and ANQGSEA. Written as DNA, the CDR3 is TGCAGCGTCGCCGGCGGCTCACATTACGAGCAGTACTTC. This sequence encodes CSVAGGSHYEQYF.